The clone carrying this T cell receptor beta chain was seen repeatedly, ten times or more. The authors prepared the TCRbeta library with unique molecular identifiers. TCRdb re-analysed the PCR reads in MiXCR, keeping a single row per CDR3 protein. The sample lists under 300,000 distinct CDR3 sequences; approximately 10% were seen once. The data derive from a study of T-cell reconstitution after alpha-beta-depleted transplantation in children. The CDR3 is 16 residues long. With V trimmed by 6 bases and J by 1 base, 4 bases remained unmatched. The input for sequencing was peripheral blood, taken 180 days after TCRalphabeta/CD19-depleted stem cell transplant. J is TRBJ2-5 and V is TRBV12-3 or TRBV12-4; TRBD2 matches 14 bases. This sequence originates from a male patient between 2 and 10 years old who had a stem cell transplant for chronic granulomatous disease, so the T cells may come from the graft donor. The CDR3 DNA is TGTGCCAGCAGCTCGGGACTAGCGGGGGCCCAAGAGACCCAGTACTTC. Translated, it gives CASSSGLAGAQETQYF.